The rows below give T cell receptor beta chains drawn from one sample of a study of radiation and T cells in renal cell carcinoma. Method: immunoSEQ multiplex PCR; TCRdb's copy keeps in-frame clones and lacks some. The sample has some 97,000 clones; approximately 82% are singletons. The sample was blood, taken from a patient whose treatment included radiotherapy and nephrectomy. These receptors were taken from a man in his 60s with renal cell carcinoma. Each CDR3 is given with its conserved first and last residue. The D gene is left open where the match is weak. A clone size is listed for some rows: how often the clone was seen (once, few, many), or a class if it is expanded.

TRBJ2-1 NA TRBV6-5 TRBD2 CASSYSSGLANNEQFF TGTGCCAGCAGTTATTCCTCGGGACTAGCGAACAATGAGCAGTTCTTC
TRBJ2-2 NA TRBV6-1 TRBD2 CASSELGGYTGELFF TGTGCCAGCAGTGAACTCGGGGGGTACACCGGGGAGCTGTTTTTT
TRBJ1-1 NA TRBV27 NA CASSLGSASEAFF TGTGCCAGCAGTTTGGGCAGCGCTTCTGAAGCTTTCTTT
TRBJ1-2 NA TRBV30 NA CAWSQGGGYTF TGTGCCTGGTCACAGGGCGGGGGCTACACCTTC
TRBJ2-1 NA TRBV5-1 NA CASSPLADNEQFF TGCGCCAGCAGCCCTTTAGCCGACAATGAGCAGTTCTTC
TRBJ2-1 NA TRBV6-5 NA CASRSGVANDEQFF TGTGCCAGCAGATCAGGGGTTGCGAATGATGAGCAGTTCTTC
TRBJ1-6 NA TRBV6-5 NA CASSYGGLGSPLHF TGTGCCAGCAGTTACGGGGGGCTCGGGTCACCCCTCCACTTT
TRBJ2-3 NA TRBV5-4 TRBD2 CASSLGGGRADTQYF TGTGCCAGCAGCCTTGGGGGCGGGAGGGCAGATACGCAGTATTTT
TRBJ1-2 NA TRBV14 NA CASSQARGYGYTF TGTGCCAGCAGCCAAGCCCGGGGCTATGGCTACACCTTC
TRBJ2-1 NA TRBV19 NA CASSIPRLWYNEQFF TGTGCCAGTAGTATTCCGCGGCTGTGGTACAATGAGCAGTTCTTC
TRBJ2-2 NA TRBV11-3 NA CASSGREAGELFF TGTGCCAGCAGCGGAAGGGAGGCCGGGGAGCTGTTTTTT
TRBJ2-7 NA TRBV28 NA CASSLRFQWEQYF TGTGCCAGCAGTTTAAGGTTTCAATGGGAGCAGTACTTC
TRBJ2-5 once TRBV27 NA CASTPMAGLQETQYF TGTGCCAGCACCCCGATGGCGGGACTGCAAGAGACCCAGTACTTC
TRBJ2-7 NA TRBV27 NA CASSHPGAESPATSYEQYF TGTGCCAGCAGCCACCCGGGCGCGGAGTCGCCGGCTACCTCATACGAGCAGTACTTC
TRBJ1-1 NA TRBV5-4 NA CASSLGGLNTEAFF TGTGCCAGCAGCTTGGGAGGTTTGAACACTGAAGCTTTCTTT
TRBJ1-5 few TRBV4-2 NA CASSQDQRANQPQHF TGTGCCAGCAGCCAAGATCAGCGTGCCAATCAGCCCCAGCATTTT
TRBJ2-2 few TRBV11-3 NA CASSIDRGGTGELFF TGTGCCAGCAGCATCGACAGGGGAGGGACCGGGGAGCTGTTTTTT
TRBJ2-7 NA TRBV28 NA CASSLERDEQYF NA
TRBJ1-2 NA TRBV5-5 TRBD1 CASSRTGDYGYTF TGTGCCAGCAGCCGGACAGGGGACTATGGCTACACCTTC
TRBJ1-1 NA TRBV4-2 NA CASSQNTNTEAFF TGTGCCAGCAGCCAAAACACGAACACTGAAGCTTTCTTT
TRBJ2-1 once TRBV29-1 TRBD1 CSGLQGSYNEQFF TGCAGCGGATTACAGGGGTCCTACAATGAGCAGTTCTTC
TRBJ1-1 NA TRBV18 TRBD1 CASSITGDTEAFF TGTGCCAGCTCAATTACAGGGGACACTGAAGCTTTCTTT
TRBJ2-7 once TRBV5-6 TRBD1 CASSLRRDRGPREQYF TGTGCCAGCAGCTTGCGGCGGGACAGGGGCCCTCGGGAGCAGTACTTC
TRBJ2-7 NA TRBV5-1 NA CASSPQPKDSYEQYF TGCGCCAGCAGCCCGCAACCAAAGGACTCCTACGAGCAGTACTTC
TRBJ2-2 once TRBV11-3 TRBD2 CASSSTSGFTGELFF TGTGCCAGCAGCTCTACTAGCGGATTCACCGGGGAGCTGTTTTTT
TRBJ2-1 few TRBV19 TRBD1 CASSRQGYEQFF TGTGCCAGTAGTAGACAGGGATATGAGCAGTTCTTC
TRBJ2-7 NA TRBV27 TRBD2 CASSRSGSLSYEQYF TGTGCCAGCAGTCGTAGCGGGTCCCTCTCCTACGAGCAGTACTTC
TRBJ2-2 NA TRBV5-4 NA CASSREWGVGGELFF TGTGCCAGCAGCCGGGAATGGGGTGTAGGCGGGGAGCTGTTTTTT